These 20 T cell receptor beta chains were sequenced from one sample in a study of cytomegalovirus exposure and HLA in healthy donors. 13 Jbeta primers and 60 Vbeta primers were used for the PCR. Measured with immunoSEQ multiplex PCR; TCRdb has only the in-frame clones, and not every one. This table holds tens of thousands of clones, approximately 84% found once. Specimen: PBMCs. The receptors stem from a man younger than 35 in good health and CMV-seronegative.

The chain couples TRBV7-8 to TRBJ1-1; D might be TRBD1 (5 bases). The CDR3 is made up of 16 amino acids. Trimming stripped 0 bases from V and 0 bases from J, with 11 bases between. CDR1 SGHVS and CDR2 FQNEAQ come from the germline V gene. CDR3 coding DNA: TGTGCCAGCAGCTTAGCTGCAAGGACAATGAACACTGAAGCTTTCTTT. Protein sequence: CASSLAARTMNTEAFF.

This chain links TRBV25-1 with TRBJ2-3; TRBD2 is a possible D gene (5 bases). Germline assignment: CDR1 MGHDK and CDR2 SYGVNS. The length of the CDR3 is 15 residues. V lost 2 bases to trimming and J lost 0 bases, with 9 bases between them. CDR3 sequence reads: CASSEPGGSTDTQYF. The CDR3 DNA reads TGTGCCAGCAGTGAACCCGGAGGTAGCACAGATACGCAGTATTTT. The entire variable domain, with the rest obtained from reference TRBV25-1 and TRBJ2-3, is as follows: EADIYQTPRYLVIGTGKKITLECSQTMGHDKMYWYQQDPGMELHLIHYSYGVNSTEKGDLSSESTVSRIRTEHFPLTLESARPSHTSQYLCASSEPGGSTDTQYFGPGTRLTVL.

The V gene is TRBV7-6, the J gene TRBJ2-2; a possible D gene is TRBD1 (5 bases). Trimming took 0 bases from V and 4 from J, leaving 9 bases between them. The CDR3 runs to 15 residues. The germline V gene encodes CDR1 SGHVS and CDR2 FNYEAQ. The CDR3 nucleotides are TGTGCCAGCAGCTTAGCGCAGGGTAGCACCGGGGAGCTGTTTTTT. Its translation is CASSLAQGSTGELFF. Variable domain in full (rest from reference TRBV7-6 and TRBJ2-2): GAGVSQSPRYKVTKRGQDVALRCDPISGHVSLYWYRQALGQGPEFLTYFNYEAQQDKSGLPNDRFSAERPEGSISTLTIQRTEQRDSAMYRCASSLAQGSTGELFFGEGSRLTVL.

The CDR3 DNA reads TGTGCCAGCAGTGTCAACTCGGTCCTCACTGAAGCTTTCTTT. Amino acid sequence: CASSVNSVLTEAFF. The gene calls are TRBV6-1 and TRBJ1-1; D call uncertain. Germline V CDR1 and CDR2: MNHNS, SASEGT. Trimming removed 4 bases from V and 4 bases from J, with 13 bases in between. There are 14 residues in the CDR3.

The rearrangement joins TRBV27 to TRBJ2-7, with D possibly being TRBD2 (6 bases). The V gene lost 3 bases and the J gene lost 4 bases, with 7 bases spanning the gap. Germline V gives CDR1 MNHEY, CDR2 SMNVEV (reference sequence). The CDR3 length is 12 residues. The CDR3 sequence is CASSFGGYEQYF. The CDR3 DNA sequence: TGTGCCAGCAGTTTCGGGGGTTACGAGCAGTACTTC.

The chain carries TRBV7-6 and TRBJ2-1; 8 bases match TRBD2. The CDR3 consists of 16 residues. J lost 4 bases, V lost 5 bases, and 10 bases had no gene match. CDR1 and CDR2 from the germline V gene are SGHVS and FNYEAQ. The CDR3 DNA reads TGTGCCAGCAGCCCCGGGGGGACTAGTTCGTACAATGAGCAGTTCTTC. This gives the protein CASSPGGTSSYNEQFF.

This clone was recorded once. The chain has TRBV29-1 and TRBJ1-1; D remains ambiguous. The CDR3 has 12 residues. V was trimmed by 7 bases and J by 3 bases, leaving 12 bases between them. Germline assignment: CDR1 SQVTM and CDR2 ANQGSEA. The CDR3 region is CSARPGHTEAFF. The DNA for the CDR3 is TGCAGCGCCCGGCCTGGGCACACTGAAGCTTTCTTT. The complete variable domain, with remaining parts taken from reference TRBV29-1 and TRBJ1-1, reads SAVISQKPSRDICQRGTSLTIQCQVDSQVTMMFWYRQQPGQSLTLIATANQGSEATYESGFVIDKFPISRPNLTFSTLTVSNMSPEDSSIYLCSARPGHTEAFFGQGTRLTVV.

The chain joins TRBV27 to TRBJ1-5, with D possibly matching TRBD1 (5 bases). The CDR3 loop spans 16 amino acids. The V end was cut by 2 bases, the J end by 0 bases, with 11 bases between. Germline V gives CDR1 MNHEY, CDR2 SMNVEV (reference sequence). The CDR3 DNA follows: TGTGCCAGCAGTTTAATGGGGGGGGGTAGCAATCAGCCCCAGCATTTT. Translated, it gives CASSLMGGGSNQPQHF.

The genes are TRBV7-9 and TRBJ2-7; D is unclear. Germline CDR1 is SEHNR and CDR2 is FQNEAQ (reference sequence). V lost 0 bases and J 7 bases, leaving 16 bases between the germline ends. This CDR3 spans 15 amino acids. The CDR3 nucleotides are TGTGCCAGCAGCTTAGCGACTGTGTCTCGAGAGGAGCAGTACTTC. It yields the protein CASSLATVSREEQYF.

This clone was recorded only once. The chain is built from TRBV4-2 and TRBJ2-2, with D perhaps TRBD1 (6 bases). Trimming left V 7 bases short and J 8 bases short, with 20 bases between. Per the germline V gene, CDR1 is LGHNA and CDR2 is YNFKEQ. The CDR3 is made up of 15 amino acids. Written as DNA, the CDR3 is TGTGCCAGCACCTCCAAGAGGCAGGGGTTGGGGGAGCTGTTTTTT. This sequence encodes CASTSKRQGLGELFF.

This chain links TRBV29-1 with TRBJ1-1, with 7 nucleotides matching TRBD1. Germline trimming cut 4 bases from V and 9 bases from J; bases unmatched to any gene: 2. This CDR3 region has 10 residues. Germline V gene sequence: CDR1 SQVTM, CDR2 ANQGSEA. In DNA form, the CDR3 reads TGCAGCGTTGGGGGACAGAAAGCTTTCTTT. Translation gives CSVGGQKAFF.

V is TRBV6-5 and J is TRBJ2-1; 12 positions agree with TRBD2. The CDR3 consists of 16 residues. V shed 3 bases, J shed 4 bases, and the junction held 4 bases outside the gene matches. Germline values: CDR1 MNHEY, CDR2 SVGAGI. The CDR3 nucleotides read TGTGCCAGCAGTTATATCCTAGCGGGAGGGTACAATGAGCAGTTCTTC. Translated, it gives CASSYILAGGYNEQFF.

DNA for the CDR3: TGTGCCAGCAGTTTCGGAGATACGCAGTATTTT. Translated, it gives CASSFGDTQYF. This chain connects TRBV27 to TRBJ2-3; D gene unclear. The CDR3 has 11 amino acids. CDR1 is MNHEY and CDR2 is SMNVEV in the germline V gene (reference sequence). The V end lost 3 bases, the J end lost 5 bases, and 3 bases lay between the germline ends.

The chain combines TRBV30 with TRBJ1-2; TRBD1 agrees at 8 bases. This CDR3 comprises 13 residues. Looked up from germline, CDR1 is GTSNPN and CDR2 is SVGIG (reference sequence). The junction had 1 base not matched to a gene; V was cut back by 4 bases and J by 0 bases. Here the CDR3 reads CAWTGGPNYGYTF. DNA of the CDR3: TGTGCCTGGACAGGGGGCCCTAACTATGGCTACACCTTC.

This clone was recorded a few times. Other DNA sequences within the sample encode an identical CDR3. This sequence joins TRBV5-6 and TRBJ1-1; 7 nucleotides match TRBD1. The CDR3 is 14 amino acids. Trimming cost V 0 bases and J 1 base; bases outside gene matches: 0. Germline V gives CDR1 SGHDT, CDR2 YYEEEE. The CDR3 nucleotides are TGTGCCAGCAGCTTGGGGACAGGGAACACTGAAGCTTTCTTT. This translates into CASSLGTGNTEAFF.

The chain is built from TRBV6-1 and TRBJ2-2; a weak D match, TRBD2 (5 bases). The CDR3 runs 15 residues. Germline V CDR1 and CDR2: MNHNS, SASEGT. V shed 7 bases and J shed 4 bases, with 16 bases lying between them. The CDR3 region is CASTITRRVTGELFF. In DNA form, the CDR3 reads TGTGCCAGCACTATAACCCGGCGGGTCACCGGGGAGCTGTTTTTT.

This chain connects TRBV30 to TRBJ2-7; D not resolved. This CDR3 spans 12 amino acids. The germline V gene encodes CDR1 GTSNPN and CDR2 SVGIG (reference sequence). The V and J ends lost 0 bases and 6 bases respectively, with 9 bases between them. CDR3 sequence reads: CAWSVFGSEQYF. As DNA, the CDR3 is TGTGCCTGGAGTGTATTCGGTTCCGAGCAGTACTTC.

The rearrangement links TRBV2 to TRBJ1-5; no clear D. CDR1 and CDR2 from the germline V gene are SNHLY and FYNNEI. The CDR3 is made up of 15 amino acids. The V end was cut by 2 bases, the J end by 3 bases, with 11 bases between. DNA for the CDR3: TGTGCCAGCAGTGAACGCAGGTCGGTCAATCAGCCCCAGCATTTT. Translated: CASSERRSVNQPQHF.

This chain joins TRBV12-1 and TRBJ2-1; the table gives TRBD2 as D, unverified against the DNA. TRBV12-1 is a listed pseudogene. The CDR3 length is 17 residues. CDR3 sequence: CASSSPGVPLAGHEQFF. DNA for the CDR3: TGTGCCAGCAGCTCTCCCGGTGTGCCCCTAGCGGGACATGAGCAGTTCTTC.

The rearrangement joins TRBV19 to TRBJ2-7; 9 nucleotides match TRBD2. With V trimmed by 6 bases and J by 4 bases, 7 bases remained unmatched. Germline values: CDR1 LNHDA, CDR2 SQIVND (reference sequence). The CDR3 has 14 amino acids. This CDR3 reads CASRASGITYEQYF. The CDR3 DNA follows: TGTGCCAGTAGGGCTAGCGGGATAACGTACGAGCAGTACTTC.